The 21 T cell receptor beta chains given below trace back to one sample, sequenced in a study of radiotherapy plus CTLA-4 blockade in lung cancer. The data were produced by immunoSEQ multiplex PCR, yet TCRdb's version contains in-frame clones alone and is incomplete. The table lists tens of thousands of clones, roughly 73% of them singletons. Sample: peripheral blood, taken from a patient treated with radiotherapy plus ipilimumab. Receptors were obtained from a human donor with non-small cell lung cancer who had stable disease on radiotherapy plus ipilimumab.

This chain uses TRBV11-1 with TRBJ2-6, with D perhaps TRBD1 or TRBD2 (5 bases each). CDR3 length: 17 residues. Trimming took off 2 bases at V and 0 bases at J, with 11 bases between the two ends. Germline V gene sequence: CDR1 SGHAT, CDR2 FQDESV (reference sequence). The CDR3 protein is CASSLFEGSSGANVLTF. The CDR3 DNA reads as TGTGCCAGCAGCTTATTCGAGGGGTCCTCTGGGGCCAACGTCCTGACTTTC.

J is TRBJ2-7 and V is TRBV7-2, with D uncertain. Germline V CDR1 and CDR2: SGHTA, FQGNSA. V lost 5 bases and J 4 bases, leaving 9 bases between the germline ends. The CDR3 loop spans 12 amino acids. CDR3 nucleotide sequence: TGTGCCAGCAGCCCCCTCGGGTACGAGCAGTACTTC. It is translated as CASSPLGYEQYF.

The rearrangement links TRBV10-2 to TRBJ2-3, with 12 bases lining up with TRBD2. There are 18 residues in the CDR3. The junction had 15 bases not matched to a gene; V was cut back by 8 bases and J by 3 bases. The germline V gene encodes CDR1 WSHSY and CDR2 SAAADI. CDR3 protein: CASVDDWTSGAGTDTQYF. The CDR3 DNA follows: TGCGCCAGCGTCGACGACTGGACTAGCGGGGCGGGGACAGATACGCAGTATTTT.

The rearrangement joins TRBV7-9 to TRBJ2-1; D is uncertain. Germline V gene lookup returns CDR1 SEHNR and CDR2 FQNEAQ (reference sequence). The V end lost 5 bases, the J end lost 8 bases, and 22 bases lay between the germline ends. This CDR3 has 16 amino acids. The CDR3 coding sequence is TGTGCCAGCAGCACCCGCGGTTGGGGTTCCCTGGATGAGCAGTTCTTC. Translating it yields CASSTRGWGSLDEQFF.

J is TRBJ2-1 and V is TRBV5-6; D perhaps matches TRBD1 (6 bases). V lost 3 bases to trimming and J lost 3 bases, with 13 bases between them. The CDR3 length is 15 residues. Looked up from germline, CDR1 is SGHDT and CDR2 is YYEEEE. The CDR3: CASSYLGAGYNEQFF. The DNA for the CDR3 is TGTGCCAGCAGCTACTTGGGGGCGGGCTACAATGAGCAGTTCTTC.

CDR3 sequence: CASSQGVGGASYNEQFF. The CDR3 DNA sequence: TGTGCCAGCAGCCAAGGGGTTGGGGGGGCCTCCTACAATGAGCAGTTCTTC. This rearrangement joins TRBV4-2 to TRBJ2-1, with TRBD2 as a possible D gene (7 bases). This CDR3 is 17 amino acids long. Trimming left V 1 base short and J 0 bases short, with 13 bases between. Germline CDR1 is LGHNA and CDR2 is YNFKEQ.

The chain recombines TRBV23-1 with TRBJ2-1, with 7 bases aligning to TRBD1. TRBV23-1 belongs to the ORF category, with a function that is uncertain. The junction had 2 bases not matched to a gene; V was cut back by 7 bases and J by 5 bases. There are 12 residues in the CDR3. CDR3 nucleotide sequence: TGCGCCAGCACAGGGGGTCACAATGAGCAGTTCTTC. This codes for CASTGGHNEQFF.

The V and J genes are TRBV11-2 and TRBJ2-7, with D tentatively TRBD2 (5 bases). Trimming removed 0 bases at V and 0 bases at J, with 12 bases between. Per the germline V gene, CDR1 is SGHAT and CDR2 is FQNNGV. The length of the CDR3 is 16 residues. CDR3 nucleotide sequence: TGTGCCAGCAGCTTAGATCTCCCGGGGTCCTCCTACGAGCAGTACTTC. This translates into CASSLDLPGSSYEQYF.

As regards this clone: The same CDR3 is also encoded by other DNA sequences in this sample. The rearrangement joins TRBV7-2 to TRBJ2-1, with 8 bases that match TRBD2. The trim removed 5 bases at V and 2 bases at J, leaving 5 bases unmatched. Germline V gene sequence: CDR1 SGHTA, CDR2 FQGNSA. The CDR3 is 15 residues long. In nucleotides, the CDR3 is TGTGCCAGCAGCCCAGCGGGAGTCGCCTACAATGAGCAGTTCTTC. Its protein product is CASSPAGVAYNEQFF. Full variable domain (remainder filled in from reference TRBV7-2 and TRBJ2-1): GAGVSQSPSNKVTEKGKDVELRCDPISGHTALYWYRQSLGQGLEFLIYFQGNSAPDKSGLPSDRFSAERTGGSVSTLTIQRTQQEDSAVYLCASSPAGVAYNEQFFGPGTRLTVL.

CDR3: CASSSLISQGSETQYF. The CDR3 region has the DNA TGTGCCAGCAGCTCCCTAATATCACAGGGCTCGGAGACCCAGTACTTC. The chain uses TRBV5-6 and TRBJ2-5; D might be TRBD1 (6 bases). The V and J ends lost 3 bases and 5 bases respectively, with 20 bases between them. The germline CDR1 and CDR2 sequences are SGHDT and YYEEEE. The CDR3 runs 16 residues.

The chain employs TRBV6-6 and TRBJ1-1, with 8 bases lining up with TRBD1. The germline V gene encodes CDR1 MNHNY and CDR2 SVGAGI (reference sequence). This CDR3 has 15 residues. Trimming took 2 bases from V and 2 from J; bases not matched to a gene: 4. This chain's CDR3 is CASSYGQGSNTEAFF. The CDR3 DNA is TGTGCCAGCAGTTACGGACAGGGTTCTAACACTGAAGCTTTCTTT.

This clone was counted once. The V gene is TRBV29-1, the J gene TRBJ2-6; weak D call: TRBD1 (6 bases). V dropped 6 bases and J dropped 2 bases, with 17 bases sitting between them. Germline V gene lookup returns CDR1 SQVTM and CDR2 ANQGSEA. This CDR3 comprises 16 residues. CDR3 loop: CSVHLRGVTGANVLTF. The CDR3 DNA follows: TGCAGCGTCCACCTCAGGGGTGTCACTGGGGCCAACGTCCTGACTTTC. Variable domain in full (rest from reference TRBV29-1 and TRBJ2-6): SAVISQKPSRDICQRGTSLTIQCQVDSQVTMMFWYRQQPGQSLTLIATANQGSEATYESGFVIDKFPISRPNLTFSTLTVSNMSPEDSSIYLCSVHLRGVTGANVLTFGAGSRLTVL.

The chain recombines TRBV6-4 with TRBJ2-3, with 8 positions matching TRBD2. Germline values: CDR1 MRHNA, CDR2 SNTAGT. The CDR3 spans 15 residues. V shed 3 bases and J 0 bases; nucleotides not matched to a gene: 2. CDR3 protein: CASSEGGRSTDTQYF. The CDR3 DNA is TGTGCCAGCAGTGAGGGCGGGAGGAGCACAGATACGCAGTATTTT.

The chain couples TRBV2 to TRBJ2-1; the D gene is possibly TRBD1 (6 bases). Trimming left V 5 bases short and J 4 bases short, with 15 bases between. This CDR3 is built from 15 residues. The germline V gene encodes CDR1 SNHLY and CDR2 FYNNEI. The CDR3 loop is CASSSPVGTYNEQFF. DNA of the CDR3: TGTGCCAGCAGTTCCCCGGTCGGGACATACAATGAGCAGTTCTTC. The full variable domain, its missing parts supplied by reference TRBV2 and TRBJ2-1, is EPEVTQTPSHQVTQMGQEVILRCVPISNHLYFYWYRQILGQKVEFLVSFYNNEISEKSEIFDDQFSVERPDGSNFTLKIRSTKLEDSAMYFCASSSPVGTYNEQFFGPGTRLTVL.

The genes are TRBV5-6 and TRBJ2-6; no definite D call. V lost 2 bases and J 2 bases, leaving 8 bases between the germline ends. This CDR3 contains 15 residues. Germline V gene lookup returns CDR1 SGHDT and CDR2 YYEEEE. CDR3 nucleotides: TGTGCCAGCAGCTTTTTGGGTACTGGGGCCAACGTCCTGACTTTC. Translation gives CASSFLGTGANVLTF.

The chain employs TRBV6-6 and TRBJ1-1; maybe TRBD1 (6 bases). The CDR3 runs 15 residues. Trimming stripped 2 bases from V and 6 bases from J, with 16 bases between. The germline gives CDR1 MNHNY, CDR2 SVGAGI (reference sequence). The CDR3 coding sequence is TGTGCCAGCAGTTACGGCCCCCCGGGGGCCTCTGAAGCTTTCTTT. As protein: CASSYGPPGASEAFF.

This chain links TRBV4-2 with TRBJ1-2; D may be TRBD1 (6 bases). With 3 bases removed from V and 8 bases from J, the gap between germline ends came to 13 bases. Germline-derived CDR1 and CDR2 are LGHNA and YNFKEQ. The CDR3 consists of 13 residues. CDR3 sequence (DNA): TGTGCCAGCAGCCATGGGGGCATAGGCGGCTACACCTTC. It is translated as CASSHGGIGGYTF.

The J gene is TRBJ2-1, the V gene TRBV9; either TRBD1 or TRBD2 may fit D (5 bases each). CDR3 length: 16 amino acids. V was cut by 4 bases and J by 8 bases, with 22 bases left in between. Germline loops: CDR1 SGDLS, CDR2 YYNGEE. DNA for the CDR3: TGTGCCAGCAGCTCTCTCCGGGGCAGGGCGGACGATGAGCAGTTCTTC. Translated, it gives CASSSLRGRADDEQFF.

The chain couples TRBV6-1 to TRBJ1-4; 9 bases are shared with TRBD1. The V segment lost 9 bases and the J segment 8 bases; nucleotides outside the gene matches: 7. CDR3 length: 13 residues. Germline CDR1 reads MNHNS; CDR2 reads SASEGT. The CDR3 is CASERDRDEKLFF. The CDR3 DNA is TGTGCCAGTGAACGGGACAGGGACGAAAAACTGTTTTTT.

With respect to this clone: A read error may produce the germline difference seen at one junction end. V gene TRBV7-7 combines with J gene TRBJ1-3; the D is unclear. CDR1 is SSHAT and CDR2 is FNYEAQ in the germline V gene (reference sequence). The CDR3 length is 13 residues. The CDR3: CASSPGSGNTIYF. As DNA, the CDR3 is TGTGCTAGCAGCCCCGGCAGTGGAAACACCATATATTTT.

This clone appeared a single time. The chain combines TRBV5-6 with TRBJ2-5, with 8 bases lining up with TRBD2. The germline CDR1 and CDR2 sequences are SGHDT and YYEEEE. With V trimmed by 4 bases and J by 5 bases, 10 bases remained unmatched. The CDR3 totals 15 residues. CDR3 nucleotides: TGTGCCAGCAGCACCGTAGCGGGATGGGGGGAGACCCAGTACTTC. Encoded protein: CASSTVAGWGETQYF.